A selection of T cell receptor beta chains follows, all from one sample in a study of T cells after yellow fever vaccination. MiXCR was run by TCRdb on the 5' RACE reads, yielding one entry per CDR3 protein. Of some 350,000 distinct CDR3 sequences listed, 4.1% are singletons. Here the sequenced sample was PBMCs, taken 5 days after the yellow fever booster vaccination. Receptors originate from a man younger than 35 who received the YFV17D yellow fever vaccine. Each CDR3 is given with its conserved first and last residue. Clone size is shown for a subset of rows, as once, few, many or a class of expanded clone.

V gene	clone size	J gene	CDR3 protein
TRBV5-1	many	TRBJ2-5	CAGRDSPQETQYF
TRBV6-5	many	TRBJ1-6	CASSWGQGNSPLHF
TRBV27	few	TRBJ1-5	CASSSLAGANNQPQHF
TRBV9	NA	TRBJ2-2	CASSVAQWDTGELFF
TRBV12-3/TRBV12-4	NA	TRBJ2-1	CASRPSGGEPNEQFF
TRBV5-4	many	TRBJ2-3	CASSPANKGSTDTQYF
TRBV24-1	NA	TRBJ1-5	CATSDPGPSEPQHF
TRBV27	NA	TRBJ1-2	CASSLMREGGYTF
TRBV12-3/TRBV12-4	NA	TRBJ1-1	CASSTTGMGGTEAFF
TRBV10-1	many	TRBJ2-7	CASSDRGYEQYF
TRBV29-1	many	TRBJ2-3	CSVETWDRGLLAQDTQYF
TRBV29-1	many	TRBJ2-3	CSVDTGERDTQYF
TRBV10-3	few	TRBJ2-3	CAIRLAGEIPDTQYF
TRBV12-3/TRBV12-4	few	TRBJ2-3	CASTTLAGGTDTQYF
TRBV28	NA	TRBJ2-5	CASSLMRGGRIETQYF
TRBV7-3	many	TRBJ1-1	CASSPFKDTEAFF
TRBV15	NA	TRBJ2-7	CATSRVGPSYEQYF
TRBV7-2	NA	TRBJ1-1	CASSFRGSWNTEAFF
TRBV12-3/TRBV12-4	many	TRBJ2-4	CASSLVDRMVTHLAKNIQYF
TRBV7-9	NA	TRBJ2-1	CASSSRERGSSSEQFF
TRBV7-9	NA	TRBJ2-1	CASSRDTGTVYNEQFF
TRBV7-2	few	TRBJ2-3	CASSLGIDTQYF
TRBV5-1	many	TRBJ1-5	CASSLGPGSNQPQHF
TRBV7-9	NA	TRBJ1-1	CASRSGDTRDTEAFF
TRBV19	NA	TRBJ1-5	CASSGTGGLNQPQHF
TRBV20-1	many	TRBJ2-7	CSANRDNSYEQYF
TRBV7-2	NA	TRBJ2-1	CASSLWDSGRGEQFF
TRBV7-9	many	TRBJ2-5	CASSEGLQETQYF
TRBV5-1	NA	TRBJ1-2	CASSFLPSPNYGYTF
TRBV18	few	TRBJ2-3	CASSELRDSDTQYF
TRBV19	few	TRBJ2-2	CASSMGVGELFF
TRBV20-1	few	TRBJ2-1	CSARDWYASGAVDEQFF
TRBV6-5	NA	TRBJ2-3	CASSTIRGGFGDTQYF
TRBV24-1	many	TRBJ2-5	CATSGRQEETQYF
TRBV10-3	few	TRBJ2-3	CAISESVGASTDTQYF
TRBV11-1	many	TRBJ2-1	CASSPVQGNEQFF
TRBV28	few	TRBJ2-1	CASRIEVAGLAQFF
TRBV27	NA	TRBJ2-7	CASSWEGSYEQYF
TRBV20-1	NA	TRBJ1-5	CSASRAGQPQHF
TRBV5-1	NA	TRBJ2-5	CASKDERETQYF
TRBV5-6	NA	TRBJ1-2	CASSPEASDFNYGYTF